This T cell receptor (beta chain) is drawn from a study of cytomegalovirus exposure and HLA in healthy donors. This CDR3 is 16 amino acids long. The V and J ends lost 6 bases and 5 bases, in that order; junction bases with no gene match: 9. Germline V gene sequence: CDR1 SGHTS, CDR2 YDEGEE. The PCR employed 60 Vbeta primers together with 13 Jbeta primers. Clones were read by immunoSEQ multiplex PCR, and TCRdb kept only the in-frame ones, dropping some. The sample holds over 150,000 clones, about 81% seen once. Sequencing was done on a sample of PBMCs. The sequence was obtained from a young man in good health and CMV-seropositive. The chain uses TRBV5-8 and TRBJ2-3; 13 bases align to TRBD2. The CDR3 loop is CASNLAGLAGRDTQYF. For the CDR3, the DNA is TGTGCCAGCAACCTAGCGGGACTAGCGGGGCGAGATACGCAGTATTTT.